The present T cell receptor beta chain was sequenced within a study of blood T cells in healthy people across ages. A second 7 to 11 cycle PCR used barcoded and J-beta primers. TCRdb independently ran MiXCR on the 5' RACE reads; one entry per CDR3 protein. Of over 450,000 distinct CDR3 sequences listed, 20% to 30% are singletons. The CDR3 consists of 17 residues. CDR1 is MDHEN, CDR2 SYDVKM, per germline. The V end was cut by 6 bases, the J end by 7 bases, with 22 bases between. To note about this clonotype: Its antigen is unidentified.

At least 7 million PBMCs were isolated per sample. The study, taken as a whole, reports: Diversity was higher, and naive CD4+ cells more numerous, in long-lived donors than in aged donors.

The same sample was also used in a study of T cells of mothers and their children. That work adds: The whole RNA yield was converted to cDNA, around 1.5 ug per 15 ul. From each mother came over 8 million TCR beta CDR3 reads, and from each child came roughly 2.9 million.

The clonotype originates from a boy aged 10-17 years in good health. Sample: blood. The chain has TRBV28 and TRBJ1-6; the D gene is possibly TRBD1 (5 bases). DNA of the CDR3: TGTGCCAGCAGCTTACTAAAAGGGGTTTTTAGCAATTCACCCCTCCACTTT. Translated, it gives CASSLLKGVFSNSPLHF.